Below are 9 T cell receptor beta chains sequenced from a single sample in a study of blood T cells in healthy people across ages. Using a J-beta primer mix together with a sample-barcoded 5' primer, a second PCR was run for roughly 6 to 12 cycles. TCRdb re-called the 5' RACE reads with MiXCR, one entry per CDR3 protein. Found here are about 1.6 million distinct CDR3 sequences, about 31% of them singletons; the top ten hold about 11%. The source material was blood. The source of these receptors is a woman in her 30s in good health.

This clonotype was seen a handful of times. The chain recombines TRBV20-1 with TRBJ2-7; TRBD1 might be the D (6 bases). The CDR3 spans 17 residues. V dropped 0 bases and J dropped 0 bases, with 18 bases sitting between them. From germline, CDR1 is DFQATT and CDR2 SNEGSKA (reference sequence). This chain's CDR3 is CSARDVIRGFSSYEQYF. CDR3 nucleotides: TGCAGTGCTAGAGATGTGATTAGGGGGTTTAGCTCCTACGAGCAGTACTTC.

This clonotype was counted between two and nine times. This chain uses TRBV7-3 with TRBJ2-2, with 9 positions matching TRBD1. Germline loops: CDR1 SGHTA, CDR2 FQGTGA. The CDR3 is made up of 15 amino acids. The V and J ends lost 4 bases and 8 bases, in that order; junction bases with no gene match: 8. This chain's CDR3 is CASSYRDRATGELFF. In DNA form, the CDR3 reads TGTGCCAGCAGCTACAGGGACAGGGCTACAGGGGAGCTGTTTTTT.

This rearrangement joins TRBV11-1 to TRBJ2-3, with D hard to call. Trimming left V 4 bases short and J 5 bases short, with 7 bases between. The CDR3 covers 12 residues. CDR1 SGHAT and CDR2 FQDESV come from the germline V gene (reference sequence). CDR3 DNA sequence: TGTGCCAGCAGCTACTTTCGAGATACGCAGTATTTT. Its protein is CASSYFRDTQYF.

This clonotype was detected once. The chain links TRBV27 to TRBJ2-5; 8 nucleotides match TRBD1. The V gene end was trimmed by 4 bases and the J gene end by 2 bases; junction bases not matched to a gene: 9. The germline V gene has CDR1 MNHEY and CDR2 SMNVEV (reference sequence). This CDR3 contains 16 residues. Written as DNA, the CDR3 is TGTGCCAGCAGTTCCCGGACAGGGCGGATTCAAGAGACCCAGTACTTC. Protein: CASSSRTGRIQETQYF.

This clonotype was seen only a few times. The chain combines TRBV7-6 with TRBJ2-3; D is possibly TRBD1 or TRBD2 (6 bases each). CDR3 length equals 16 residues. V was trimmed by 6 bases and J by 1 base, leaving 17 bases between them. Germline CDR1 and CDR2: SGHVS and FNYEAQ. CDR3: CASSSYWGAGTDTQYF. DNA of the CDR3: TGTGCCAGCAGTTCCTACTGGGGGGCTGGCACAGATACGCAGTATTTT.

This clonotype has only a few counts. The CDR3 coding sequence is TGTGCCAGCAGCGCCAGACAGGGGGCGCAATCTGAAGCTTTCTTT. It yields the protein CASSARQGAQSEAFF. V is TRBV7-3 and J is TRBJ1-1; TRBD1 matches at 10 bases. Germline loops: CDR1 SGHTA, CDR2 FQGTGA. V gave up 5 bases and J gave up 6 bases; unmatched junction bases: 9. The CDR3 sequence is 15 residues long.

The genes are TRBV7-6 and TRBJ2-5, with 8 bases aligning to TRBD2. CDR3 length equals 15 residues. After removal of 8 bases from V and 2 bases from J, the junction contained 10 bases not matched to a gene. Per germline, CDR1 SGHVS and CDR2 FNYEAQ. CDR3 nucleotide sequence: TGTGCCAGCGCAAACGTAGCGGGGATGCAAGAGACCCAGTACTTC. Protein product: CASANVAGMQETQYF.

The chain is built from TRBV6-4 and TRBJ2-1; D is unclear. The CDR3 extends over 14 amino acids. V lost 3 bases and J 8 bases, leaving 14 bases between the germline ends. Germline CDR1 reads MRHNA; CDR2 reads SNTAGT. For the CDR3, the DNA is TGTGCCAGCAGTGAAGGAGCGACTTCAGATGAGCAGTTCTTC. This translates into CASSEGATSDEQFF.

The CDR3 coding sequence is TGTGCCAGCACCCTAAGTATTGATTCACCCCTCCACTTT. Translated: CASTLSIDSPLHF. The rearrangement joins TRBV9 to TRBJ1-6; D is undetermined. CDR1 is SGDLS and CDR2 is YYNGEE in the germline V gene. V dropped 6 bases and J dropped 8 bases, with 12 bases sitting between them. This CDR3 has 13 amino acids.